This TCR beta chain appears in the sequencing data of a study of blood T cell repertoires in COVID-19. At the level of the study: Acute and convalescent COVID-19 specimens originated in the United States, Italy and Spain. Sources were T cells, B-cell-depleted T cells, or PBMCs; the material itself was cDNA or gDNA.

CDR1 and CDR2 (germline): MNHEY, SVGAGI. CDR3 length: 14 residues. Trimming stripped 6 bases from V and 3 bases from J, with 13 bases between. Allocation to cohorts depended on clinical history reported by the participants. Original handling: Reference gene primer amplification gave estimated nucleated cell counts. Data came from immunoSEQ multiplex PCR; TCRdb stores just in-frame clones and leaves some out. Clonal size and the V and J genes are those of that table, whereas D and trimming came from the DNA. Here the sample spans 200,000 to 250,000 clones, about 84% being singletons. The chain combines TRBV6-5 with TRBJ2-3, with D maybe TRBD2 (5 bases). Sequencing was carried out using PBMCs or T cells enriched from blood (not recorded which). The TCR sequence derives from a man in his 60s who had recovered from COVID-19. The CDR3: CASRSNGGTDTQYF. The CDR3 DNA is TGTGCCAGCAGGAGCAACGGAGGAACAGATACGCAGTATTTT.